These 10 T cell receptor beta chains share one sample of origin, sequenced in a study of cytomegalovirus exposure and HLA in healthy donors. Primers: 60 Vbeta forward and 13 Jbeta reverse. Here immunoSEQ multiplex PCR was the method, and the copy in TCRdb shows in-frame clones only, minus some. The sample contains 140,000 or so clones, almost 85% of which appear only once. Sequencing input: PBMCs. These receptors came from a woman aged 55-69 years in good health and CMV-seropositive.

This rearrangement joins TRBV7-2 to TRBJ1-2; 7 bases align to TRBD1. Germline values: CDR1 SGHTA, CDR2 FQGNSA. V lost 5 bases, J lost 8 bases, and 11 bases stayed unmatched. The CDR3 covers 14 residues. The CDR3 sequence is CASSRNDRVDGYTF. For the CDR3, the DNA is TGTGCCAGCAGCCGCAATGACAGGGTGGACGGCTACACCTTC.

The CDR3 spells CASSPPTTGLIGGYTF. In DNA, the CDR3 is TGTGCCAGCAGCCCCCCTACGACAGGTTTGATAGGAGGCTACACCTTC. This rearrangement joins TRBV7-9 to TRBJ1-2; maybe TRBD1 (6 bases). Trimming cost V 5 bases and J 8 bases, with 24 bases left between them. Germline V gives CDR1 SEHNR, CDR2 FQNEAQ (reference sequence). This CDR3 is 16 amino acids long.

The chain links TRBV4-1 to TRBJ2-7; 8 bases line up with TRBD1. Germline values: CDR1 MGHRA, CDR2 YSYEKL. This CDR3 is 14 amino acids long. V shed 4 bases and J 3 bases; nucleotides not matched to a gene: 5. The CDR3 coding sequence is TGCGCCAGCAGCCCTGGACAGGGCATCTACGAGCAGTACTTC. This encodes CASSPGQGIYEQYF.

This rearrangement joins TRBV6-6 to TRBJ2-7; D gene uncertain. This CDR3 has 14 residues. Looked up from germline, CDR1 is MNHNY and CDR2 is SVGAGI (reference sequence). With 5 bases removed from V and 4 bases from J, the gap between germline ends came to 15 bases. CDR3 in DNA: TGTGCCAGCAGTCCCATTCGCACCGGTTACGAGCAGTACTTC. This gives the protein CASSPIRTGYEQYF.

V is TRBV18 and J is TRBJ1-1, with D possibly matching TRBD1 (6 bases). Trimming shortened V by 0 bases and J by 0 bases, and 14 bases separated the two germline ends. The CDR3 contains 17 residues. The germline gives CDR1 KGHSH, CDR2 LQKENI. The CDR3 spells CASSPPGTGSLNTEAFF. In DNA form, the CDR3 reads TGTGCCAGCTCACCACCGGGAACAGGGTCATTGAACACTGAAGCTTTCTTT.

The table lists this clone with a count of one. The V gene is TRBV29-1, the J gene TRBJ1-2, with TRBD1 matching 7 bases. Germline-derived CDR1 and CDR2 are SQVTM and ANQGSEA. This CDR3 spans 13 amino acids. J gave up 4 bases and V 6 bases, and 8 bases lay outside the gene matches. The DNA for the CDR3 is TGCAGCGTCGGGGGGGACAGTACCTATGGCTACACCTTC. It specifies CSVGGDSTYGYTF.

This clone was observed once. The J gene is TRBJ2-7, the V gene TRBV19; D uncertain. The V and J ends lost 1 base and 2 bases respectively, with 9 bases between them. Per germline, CDR1 LNHDA and CDR2 SQIVND (reference sequence). The CDR3 runs 14 residues. CDR3 residues: CASSIAGRAYEQYF. The DNA for the CDR3 is TGTGCCAGTAGTATAGCAGGCAGAGCCTACGAGCAGTACTTC.

The rearrangement links TRBV9 to TRBJ2-6; tentative D call: TRBD1 (5 bases). V was cut by 0 bases and J by 0 bases, with 13 bases left in between. CDR1 is SGDLS, CDR2 YYNGEE, per germline. This CDR3 is 18 amino acids long. The chain's CDR3 is CASSVAGRADSGANVLTF. For the CDR3, the DNA is TGTGCCAGCAGCGTAGCTGGCAGGGCCGACTCTGGGGCCAACGTCCTGACTTTC.

The chain carries TRBV5-8 and TRBJ2-5; 7 nucleotides line up with TRBD1. Germline V gene lookup returns CDR1 SGHTS and CDR2 YDEGEE. The CDR3 runs 14 residues. J gave up 1 base and V 4 bases, and 4 bases lay outside the gene matches. CDR3 sequence reads: CASSGRGIQETQYF. As DNA, the CDR3 is TGTGCCAGCAGCGGCAGGGGGATCCAAGAGACCCAGTACTTC.

The gene calls are TRBV14 and TRBJ1-2; D is ambiguous. The CDR3 runs 17 residues. From germline, CDR1 is SGHDN and CDR2 FVKESK. The ends were cut back, 0 bases at V and 5 bases at J, with 19 bases in the middle. The CDR3 bases are TGTGCCAGCAGCCAAGATCTTCGGCAGGCTCCGTTATATGGCTACACCTTC. It encodes CASSQDLRQAPLYGYTF.